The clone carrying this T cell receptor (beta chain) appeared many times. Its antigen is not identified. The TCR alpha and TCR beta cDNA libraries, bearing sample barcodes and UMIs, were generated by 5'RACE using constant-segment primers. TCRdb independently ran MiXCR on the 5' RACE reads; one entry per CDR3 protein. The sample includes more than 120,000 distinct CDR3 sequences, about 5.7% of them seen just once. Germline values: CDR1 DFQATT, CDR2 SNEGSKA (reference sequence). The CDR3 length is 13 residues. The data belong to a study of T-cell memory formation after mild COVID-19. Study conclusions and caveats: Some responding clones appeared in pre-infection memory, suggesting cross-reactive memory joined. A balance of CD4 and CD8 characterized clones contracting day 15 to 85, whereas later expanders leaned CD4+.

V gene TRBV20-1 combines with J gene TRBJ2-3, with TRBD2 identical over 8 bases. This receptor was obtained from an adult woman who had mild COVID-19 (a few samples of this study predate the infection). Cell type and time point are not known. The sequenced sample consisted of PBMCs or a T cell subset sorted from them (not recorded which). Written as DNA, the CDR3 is TGCTCCTCGGGGGGGTTTAGCACAGATACGCAGTATTTT. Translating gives CSSGGFSTDTQYF.